This TCR beta chain was recorded in a study of beta chain features in type 1 diabetes. The overall study: Cell yields, gender and age were similar in healthy donors and patients.

Expressed TCRB transcripts were sequenced after all isolated RNA was converted to cDNA. Assay: immunoSEQ multiplex PCR; the TCRdb copy retains only in-frame clones and omits some. The table lists about 52,000 clones, roughly 39% of them singletons. Study findings and constraints: For cells with high TCR expression, cDNA sequencing could yield over-representation. Significant though moderate, a shortening of TCRB CDR3s appeared in all four CD4+ subsets of Type 1 diabetes patients.

This clone occurred once. The antigen is unknown. CDR3 length: 16 amino acids. Germline V lookup: CDR1 SEHNR, CDR2 FQNEAQ (reference sequence). Deletions cut 5 bases from V and 2 bases from J, with 13 bases between. The sequence derives from a man aged 25 to 40 with type 1 diabetes. The sample consisted of Tregs from blood. V is TRBV7-9 and J is TRBJ2-6; D may be TRBD1 (6 bases). The CDR3, as DNA: TGTGCCAGCAGCGCGAGCCACAGGGCTGGGGCCAACGTCCTGACTTTC. Encoded protein: CASSASHRAGANVLTF.